The 24 T cell receptor beta chains below were found in one sample sequenced in a study of blood T cell repertoires in COVID-19. Generated by immunoSEQ multiplex PCR, the TCRdb table keeps only in-frame clones and is missing some. Here the sample spans around 450,000 clones, 90% being singletons. The specimen sequenced was PBMCs or T cells enriched from blood (not recorded which). The source is a man younger than 35 who had recovered from COVID-19.

Details on this clone: Additional DNA sequences in this sample encode the identical CDR3. The chain employs TRBV5-1 and TRBJ1-2; 8 bases match TRBD1. In germline, CDR1 is SGHRS, CDR2 YFSETQ. The CDR3 is 12 amino acids. The V gene end was trimmed by 4 bases and the J gene end by 8 bases; junction bases not matched to a gene: 4. The CDR3 spells CASSLDREGYTF. The CDR3 region has the DNA TGCGCCAGCAGCCTGGACAGGGAGGGCTACACCTTC.

There are a few counts of this clone. The chain couples TRBV28 to TRBJ1-4; D possibly corresponds to TRBD1 (5 bases). The CDR3 covers 15 residues. V was clipped by 3 bases and J by 5 bases, with 13 bases between them. Germline V gene sequence: CDR1 MDHEN, CDR2 SYDVKM. The CDR3: CASSFPGLANEKLFF. The CDR3 DNA follows: TGTGCCAGCAGTTTCCCGGGACTGGCGAATGAAAAACTGTTTTTT. The full variable domain, completed using reference TRBV28 and TRBJ1-4, is DVKVTQSSRYLVKRTGEKVFLECVQDMDHENMFWYRQDPGLGLRLIYFSYDVKMKEKGDIPEGYSVSREKKERFSLILESASTNQTSMYLCASSFPGLANEKLFFGSGTQLSVL.

CDR3 residues: CASSYDRFAGYTF. CDR3 DNA: TGTGCCAGCTCTTACGACAGGTTTGCTGGCTACACCTTC. This chain joins TRBV18 and TRBJ1-2; D is perhaps TRBD1 (6 bases). This CDR3 has 13 amino acids. Looked up from germline, CDR1 is KGHSH and CDR2 is LQKENI. V was cut by 6 bases and J by 7 bases, with 15 bases left in between.

J is TRBJ1-4 and V is TRBV2; 7 nucleotides match TRBD1. Looked up from germline, CDR1 is SNHLY and CDR2 is FYNNEI. The CDR3 has 14 amino acids. The V gene end was trimmed by 6 bases and the J gene end by 7 bases; junction bases not matched to a gene: 8. The CDR3 DNA sequence: TGTGCCAGCAGATCCCGACGGGACAGTGAAAAACTGTTTTTT. Its translation is CASRSRRDSEKLFF.

The chain links TRBV20-1 to TRBJ2-7; D unresolved. This CDR3 spans 11 amino acids. Germline values: CDR1 DFQATT, CDR2 SNEGSKA (reference sequence). V lost 0 bases to trimming and J lost 7 bases, with 7 bases between them. The DNA for the CDR3 is TGCAGTGCTAGAGATCAGTGGGAGCAGTACTTC. Translated, it gives CSARDQWEQYF.

The J gene is TRBJ2-1, the V gene TRBV11-2, with 16 bases matching TRBD2. There are 16 residues in the CDR3. Germline assignment: CDR1 SGHAT and CDR2 FQNNGV. Trimming at V came to 6 bases and at J to 8 bases, leaving 7 bases not matched to a gene. The CDR3 is CASRPGLAGGVYEQFF. The CDR3 DNA sequence: TGTGCCAGCAGGCCGGGACTAGCGGGAGGGGTTTATGAGCAGTTCTTC.

This clone was seen a single time. The gene calls are TRBV6-5 and TRBJ1-5; D is possibly TRBD1 (6 bases). Per the germline V gene, CDR1 is MNHEY and CDR2 is SVGAGI. V gave up 7 bases and J gave up 5 bases, with 15 bases separating them. The CDR3 is 14 amino acids. The CDR3 DNA is TGTGCCAGCATACTTGGGGGGGGCTATCAGCCCCAGCATTTT. This encodes CASILGGGYQPQHF.

V gene TRBV3-1 (or the pseudogene TRBV3-2) combines with J gene TRBJ1-2, with 8 bases identical to TRBD1. This CDR3 has 14 residues. Per the germline V gene, CDR1 is LGHDT and CDR2 is YNNKEL (reference sequence). The J segment lost 8 bases and the V segment lost 7 bases, leaving 12 bases of the junction unmatched. CDR3 loop: CASMPQGQGVGYTF. CDR3 coding DNA: TGTGCCAGCATGCCACAAGGACAGGGTGTAGGCTACACCTTC.

The chain combines TRBV6-2 or TRBV6-3 with TRBJ1-1; 8 positions match TRBD1. Per germline, CDR1 MNHEY and CDR2 SVGEGT. The CDR3 runs to 17 residues. The J segment lost 1 base and the V segment lost 5 bases, leaving 12 bases of the junction unmatched. CDR3 in amino acids: CASSNPGQVPRNTEAFF. The CDR3 nucleotides are TGTGCCAGCAGTAACCCGGGACAGGTACCTCGGAACACTGAAGCTTTCTTT.

This rearrangement joins TRBV13 to TRBJ1-5; D ambiguous. CDR3 length equals 14 residues. V lost 0 bases, J lost 6 bases, and 9 bases lay in between. The germline V gene encodes CDR1 PRHDT and CDR2 FYEKMQ (reference sequence). CDR3 protein: CASSLGQEGQPQHF. DNA of the CDR3: TGTGCCAGCAGCTTAGGTCAGGAAGGTCAGCCCCAGCATTTT. The variable domain in full, with the rest retrieved from reference TRBV13 and TRBJ1-5, is AAGVIQSPRHLIKEKRETATLKCYPIPRHDTVYWYQQGPGQDPQFLISFYEKMQSDKGSIPDRFSAQQFSDYHSELNMSSLELGDSALYFCASSLGQEGQPQHFGDGTRLSIL.

The chain has TRBV5-1 and TRBJ2-3; 10 bases align to TRBD2. The V and J ends lost 7 bases and 2 bases, in that order; junction bases with no gene match: 1. Germline V gene lookup returns CDR1 SGHRS and CDR2 YFSETQ. CDR3 size: 13 residues. The CDR3 DNA reads as TGCGCCAGCGGGACTAGCGACACAGATACGCAGTATTTT. It yields the protein CASGTSDTDTQYF.

The chain is built from TRBV5-1 and TRBJ1-1, with 8 bases lining up with TRBD1. Unmatched junction bases numbered 12, after V lost 4 bases and J lost 4 bases. CDR1 is SGHRS, CDR2 YFSETQ, per germline. CDR3 length equals 16 residues. For the CDR3, the DNA is TGCGCCAGCAGCCTGGGGGACTCTCAGGGGGCCACTGAAGCTTTCTTT. It codes for CASSLGDSQGATEAFF. The complete variable domain, with remaining parts taken from reference TRBV5-1 and TRBJ1-1, reads KAGVTQTPRYLIKTRGQQVTLSCSPISGHRSVSWYQQTPGQGLQFLFEYFSETQRNKGNFPGRFSGRQFSNSRSEMNVSTLELGDSALYLCASSLGDSQGATEAFFGQGTRLTVV.

The chain combines TRBV27 with TRBJ1-2, with D possibly matching TRBD1 (6 bases). V was cut by 5 bases and J by 5 bases, with 12 bases left in between. The CDR3 totals 13 residues. Germline CDR1 is MNHEY and CDR2 is SMNVEV (reference sequence). In DNA form, the CDR3 reads TGTGCCAGCAGTCGACGGGACACATATGGCTACACCTTC. Its translation: CASSRRDTYGYTF.

V is TRBV7-8 and J is TRBJ2-7, with 7 bases aligning to TRBD2. V gave up 2 bases and J gave up 3 bases; unmatched junction bases: 7. The CDR3 covers 15 residues. Germline values: CDR1 SGHVS, CDR2 FQNEAQ. The CDR3 here is CASSLRGGNYYEQYF. For the CDR3, the DNA is TGTGCCAGCAGCTTACGCGGGGGAAACTACTACGAGCAGTACTTC.

The chain has TRBV29-1 and TRBJ2-3, with 8 bases identical to TRBD2. V shed 6 bases and J 2 bases; nucleotides not matched to a gene: 10. The CDR3 runs 15 residues. The germline V gene encodes CDR1 SQVTM and CDR2 ANQGSEA. CDR3 protein: CSVKGLEGPTDTQYF. The CDR3 DNA sequence: TGCAGCGTCAAGGGACTAGAAGGCCCCACAGATACGCAGTATTTT.

CDR3 sequence reads: CASSGTGGAAYEQYF. The CDR3 DNA sequence: TGCGCCAGCAGCGGGACAGGGGGCGCAGCCTACGAGCAGTACTTC. The chain recombines TRBV5-1 with TRBJ2-7; TRBD1 agrees at 12 bases. CDR3 length: 15 residues. In germline, CDR1 is SGHRS, CDR2 YFSETQ. V trimming: 4 bases; J trimming: 2 bases; junction bases outside the gene matches: 4.

This chain uses TRBV14 with TRBJ2-5; D gene uncertain. This CDR3 contains 13 residues. Germline lookup yields CDR1 SGHDN and CDR2 FVKESK. Trimming shortened V by 1 base and J by 4 bases, and 7 bases separated the two germline ends. CDR3 nucleotides: TGTGCCAGCAGCCAAGTGGTAGCAGAGACCCAGTACTTC. Protein product: CASSQVVAETQYF.

The CDR3 DNA follows: TGTGCCAGCAGTGCGGAGGGGGCCTATGGTGAGCAGTACTTC. Its protein is CASSAEGAYGEQYF. This sequence joins TRBV2 and TRBJ2-7; TRBD1 is a possible D gene (7 bases). Germline values: CDR1 SNHLY, CDR2 FYNNEI. The CDR3 is 14 residues long. The V and J ends lost 4 bases and 7 bases respectively, with 17 bases between them.

The V call is TRBV18, the J call TRBJ2-1; 8 nucleotides match TRBD1. From germline, CDR1 is KGHSH and CDR2 LQKENI. The CDR3 loop spans 15 amino acids. Unmatched junction bases numbered 5, after V lost 4 bases and J lost 3 bases. The CDR3: CASSLGTGDYNEQFF. The CDR3 region has the DNA TGTGCCAGCTCACTAGGGACAGGAGACTACAATGAGCAGTTCTTC.

The gene calls are TRBV18 and TRBJ1-2; D perhaps matches TRBD1 (6 bases). The ends were cut back, 4 bases at V and 3 bases at J, with 9 bases in the middle. This CDR3 has 13 residues. CDR1 KGHSH and CDR2 LQKENI come from the germline V gene. In DNA form, the CDR3 reads TGTGCCAGCTCACTGGACAGCTACTATGGCTACACCTTC. Translation: CASSLDSYYGYTF.

This clone has only one observation. This chain connects TRBV9 to TRBJ1-3, with D unresolved. Trimming took 0 bases from V and 0 from J, leaving 7 bases between them. This CDR3 is 15 amino acids long. Germline V lookup: CDR1 SGDLS, CDR2 YYNGEE. The DNA for the CDR3 is TGTGCCAGCAGCGTAGACAGTTTCTCTGGAAACACCATATATTTT. It translates to CASSVDSFSGNTIYF.

The J gene is TRBJ1-2, the V gene TRBV11-2; D possibly corresponds to TRBD1 (6 bases). From germline, CDR1 is SGHAT and CDR2 FQNNGV. The V end was cut by 5 bases, the J end by 2 bases, with 21 bases between. This CDR3 has 17 residues. The CDR3 loop is CASSGILQGPQNYGYTF. DNA for the CDR3: TGTGCCAGCAGCGGTATACTACAGGGTCCACAGAACTATGGCTACACCTTC.

This chain links TRBV30 with TRBJ2-1; TRBD2 might be the D (6 bases). The CDR3 covers 16 residues. Trimming removed 5 bases from V and 0 bases from J, with 17 bases in between. Germline values: CDR1 GTSNPN, CDR2 SVGIG (reference sequence). The CDR3 here is CAWEGLAVSSYNEQFF. CDR3 sequence (DNA): TGTGCCTGGGAAGGATTAGCGGTGAGCTCCTACAATGAGCAGTTCTTC.

The chain carries TRBV28 and TRBJ2-3; 9 bases are shared with TRBD1. The length of the CDR3 is 14 residues. Trimming removed 6 bases from V and 7 bases from J; junction bases left unmatched: 8. Germline CDR1 MDHEN, CDR2 SYDVKM. CDR3: CASREGQGGNTQYF. The CDR3 DNA follows: TGTGCCAGCAGGGAGGGACAGGGTGGGAATACGCAGTATTTT.